This T cell receptor beta chain was observed in a study of PD-L1 blockade in urothelial cancer (dated by TCRdb to the late 2010s). About the study as a whole: Every patient began therapy around 2014 and was given atezolizumab 1,200 mg intravenously every 3 weeks. Pretreatment tumor samples, along with matched peripheral blood collected serially before and after atezolizumab treatment, underwent TCR sequencing. Blood samples yielded a median of around 150,000 T cells and tens of thousands of unique TCRs, with median clonality 0.080. Whole exome sequencing and RNA sequencing of pretreatment tumors were performed alongside TCR sequencing in the same patients. Progression-free survival longer than 6 months counted as durable clinical benefit, and TCR features were additionally tested against both progression-free and overall survival. An ECOG performance status of 0 or 1 was recorded for the patients, and 0 to 3 prior chemotherapy regimens had been received by the patients. Somatic, immune and clinical correlates of response to PD-L1 blockade with atezolizumab in urothelial cancer were the focus of an exploratory multi-omic analysis. About 85% of the 29 patients were identified as males with urothelial cancer of bladder origin, and a prior smoking history was reported by 18 of 29 patients. Pretreatment blood TCR-seq was available for about 27 patients, at least one posttreatment blood collection was obtained for around 25 patients, and tumor TCR-seq was available for around 25 patients. Nine patients achieved durable clinical benefit and 20 did not. Blood samples were analyzed at two time points: 3 weeks after treatment start (second dose) and 6 weeks after treatment start.

V is cut by 5 bases and J by 5 bases, and the space between the germline ends is 12 bases. Inclusive of the bounding cysteine and phenylalanine, the CDR3 is 13 residues long. Only CDR3 DNA is held: 39 bases, read in frame from base 1. CDR1 SGHTA and CDR2 FQGNSA are derived from the germline V gene. Paper-wide results and their limitations: Because of the small sample size (n of about 30) and the many exploratory analyses performed, the results are intended to be regarded as hypothesis-generating. A pretreatment peripheral blood TCR clonality below the median was linked to improved progression-free and overall survival. Patients with durable benefit showed greater expansion of tumor-associated TCR clones in peripheral blood 3 weeks after starting treatment (n of about 20, p = 0.022).

Each PCR received spiked-in synthetic TCR analog templates so that absolute template abundance could be estimated from read counts. TCRbeta CDR3 regions were amplified from genomic DNA with bias-controlled V and J gene primers using the immunoSEQ assay. Sequencing of rearranged TCRbeta segments was performed at approximately 20X coverage. Per the original workflow: Clustering was used to correct sequencing errors, and CDR3s were annotated against IMGT so that V, D and J genes could be assigned. Downstream analyses used only productive TCRbeta rearrangements and left out out-of-frame or stop-codon sequences. Clonality was calculated as one minus the Shannon entropy normalized by the log of the number of unique productive sequences. Fisher's exact test with Benjamini-Hochberg correction, using a cutoff of adjusted p below 0.01, was how clones that differed between time points or between blood and tumor were identified. Entries here come from immuneACCESS through TCRdb and include only in-frame sequences with V and J called. Some clones fail to appear in such tables; in the studies checked, an unresolved V gene covers under half of the shortfall, and the cause of the remainder is unknown. V, J and clone size derive from that table, while D and trimming were established from the DNA sequence. Recorded for this sample are 35,000 to 50,000 clones; 81% of them occurred a single time. Clones ranked in the top ten supply about 2.9% of the sample.

About this clone itself: What antigen it recognizes has not been identified. Base quality data are lacking; no much larger clone is found one base away.

A total of roughly 31 patients with locally advanced or metastatic urothelial carcinoma, treated at Memorial Sloan Kettering on a trial protocol, made up the cohort. Peripheral blood mononuclear cells were collected from each patient pretreatment and during treatment, giving between 1 and 8 total time points per patient. The Qiagen DNeasy Blood extraction kit was used to purify genomic DNA from total PBMCs and tumor samples. PBMCs were collected pretreatment and during treatment, and were isolated and stored as previously described. The sequence came from a man between 65 and 85 years old with urothelial cancer. Recombination joined TRBV7-2 with TRBJ2-5; a tentative D call is TRBD1 (5 bases match). The specimen comprised PBMCs, sampled around atezolizumab (anti-PD-L1) treatment. The CDR3 region: CASSARVEETQYF. The DNA sequence follows: TGTGCCAGCAGCGCCAGGGTGGAGGAGACCCAGTACTTC.